A selection of T cell receptor beta chains follows, all from one sample in a study of cytomegalovirus exposure and HLA in healthy donors. The repertoire was sequenced with immunoSEQ multiplex PCR; TCRdb's copy has only in-frame clones and lacks some. The sample has around 150,000 clones; 55% to 70% are singletons. The specimen was PBMCs. The receptors here all came from a woman in her thirties in good health and CMV-seropositive. Both conserved end residues are part of each CDR3. D genes are given only for firm matches. Part of the rows lack a size; the others show once, few, many or a class for expanded clones.

TRBV2	TRBJ2-7	few	.	TGTGCCAGCAGTGAACATGTCGGTAACTACGAGCAGTACTTC	CASSEHVGNYEQYF
TRBV4-2	TRBJ2-1	.	.	TGTGCCAGCAGCCAAAGAAGGCTAGAAGGCAATGAGCAGTTCTTC	CASSQRRLEGNEQFF
TRBV2	TRBJ1-5	.	.	TGTGCCAGCCATGGGGCAAATCAGCCCCAGCATTTT	CASHGANQPQHF
TRBV7-9	TRBJ1-1	.	TRBD1	TGTGCCAGCAGCGCGGGACAGGCTGAAGCTTTCTTT	CASSAGQAEAFF
TRBV5-1	TRBJ2-1	few	TRBD2	TGCGCCAGCAGCTCGGGCCTAACTCTAGCGGGGGGGGACAATGAGCAGTTCTTC	CASSSGLTLAGGDNEQFF
TRBV6-5	TRBJ1-4	.	TRBD1	TGTGCCAGCAGTGCCAGGGGGCAGGTGGTGGAAAAACTGTTTTTT	CASSARGQVVEKLFF
TRBV2	TRBJ1-5	.	TRBD1	TGTGCCAGCAGTGAAGCCTTTCCGGGACAGCTTAATCAGCCCCAGCATTTT	CASSEAFPGQLNQPQHF
TRBV15	TRBJ2-6	.	TRBD1	TGTGCCACCACAGGGGGCTCTGGGGCCAACGTCCTGACTTTC	CATTGGSGANVLTF
TRBV4-2	TRBJ2-1	.	TRBD2	TGTGCCAGCGCGGGAGCGGGAACCTACAATGAGCAGTTCTTC	CASAGAGTYNEQFF
TRBV2	TRBJ2-1	few	TRBD2	TGTGCCAGCAGTGTTACTAGCGGGGAGAACAATGAGCAGTTCTTC	CASSVTSGENNEQFF
TRBV2	TRBJ2-2	.	.	TGTGCCAACGGAGCCCAGTCCAGTCCTGGGGAGCTGTTTTTT	CANGAQSSPGELFF
TRBV2	TRBJ1-2	once	TRBD1	TGTGCCAGCAATTTTCAGGGGGGCTATGGCTACACCTTC	CASNFQGGYGYTF
TRBV6-5	TRBJ2-7	.	TRBD1	TGTGCCAGCAACGCCGGGACAGGGGGCTACGAGCAGTACTTC	CASNAGTGGYEQYF
TRBV28	TRBJ1-2	once	.	TGTGCCACCAAGATGGGAAGGACTGCTAACTATGGCTACACCTTC	CATKMGRTANYGYTF
TRBV9	TRBJ1-2	.	TRBD1	TGTGCCAGCAGCGGGACAGGGGATCGTAGGGGCTACACCTTC	CASSGTGDRRGYTF
TRBV29-1	TRBJ2-5	.	TRBD2	TGCAGCGTTGTCCGCGGGGGTGAAGAGACCCAGTACTTC	CSVVRGGEETQYF
TRBV29-1	TRBJ1-1	.	.	TGCAGCGCCAGACAGATGAACACTGAAGCTTTCTTT	CSARQMNTEAFF
TRBV2	TRBJ1-2	.	.	TGTGCCAGCAGAGAACAGGACTATGGCTACACCTTC	CASREQDYGYTF
TRBV6-1	TRBJ1-2	.	TRBD1	TGTGCCAGCAGTGATCCAGGGGGCTACTATGGCTACACCTTC	CASSDPGGYYGYTF
TRBV18	TRBJ1-6	.	.	TGTGCCAGCTCACTGACAGGCCTTGGGTCACCCCTCCACTTT	CASSLTGLGSPLHF
TRBV5-1	TRBJ2-7	.	TRBD2	TGCGCCAGCAGCGTACAACCGGGACTAGGGTCGTACGAGCAGTACTTC	CASSVQPGLGSYEQYF
TRBV5-3	TRBJ2-5	.	.	TGTGCCAGAGATGGGGAGTGCCAAGAGACCCAGTACTTC	CARDGECQETQYF
TRBV10-1	TRBJ1-2	.	.	TGCGCCAGCCCTGGCAGGGCTTTTGGGTATGGCTACACCTTC	CASPGRAFGYGYTF
TRBV19	TRBJ2-7	few	TRBD1	TGTGCCAGTAAGGGACAGGGATCCTACGAGCAGTACTTC	CASKGQGSYEQYF
TRBV30	TRBJ1-1	.	.	TGTGCCTGGAACATAGGGGGGGCTGAAGCTTTCTTT	CAWNIGGAEAFF
TRBV30	TRBJ1-6	.	TRBD1	TGTGCCCGGAGACAGGGACCCAATTCACCCCTCCACTTT	CARRQGPNSPLHF
TRBV6-6	TRBJ1-5	.	.	TGTGCCAGCAACATCCCCCCGGGGCCCCAGCATTTT	CASNIPPGPQHF
TRBV6-4	TRBJ2-7	few	.	TGTGCCAGCAGTGAAGCCGCGACAGACTACGAGCAGTACTTC	CASSEAATDYEQYF
TRBV5-1	TRBJ2-3	.	.	TGCGCCAGCAGCGCCCACCTCCGGGACAACACAGATACGCAGTATTTT	CASSAHLRDNTDTQYF
TRBV29-1	TRBJ2-4	few	TRBD2	TGCAGCGTTCGGGACTCGGGGGGAGCCAAAAACATTCAGTACTTC	CSVRDSGGAKNIQYF
TRBV5-6	TRBJ1-5	.	.	TGTGCCAGCAGCTGGGGAGATCAGCCCCAGCATTTT	CASSWGDQPQHF
TRBV6-5	TRBJ2-7	.	.	TGTGCCAGCAGTTACTATAGGGGCGTACCGCTGAACGAGCAGTACTTC	CASSYYRGVPLNEQYF
TRBV30	TRBJ2-7	.	TRBD1	TGTGCCTGGACCCGGGACAGCTACGAGCAGTACTTC	CAWTRDSYEQYF
TRBV29-1	TRBJ2-3	.	TRBD1	TGCAGCGTTGCCGGGACAGGGAGTAAAAACACAGATACGCAGTATTTT	CSVAGTGSKNTDTQYF
TRBV5-1	TRBJ2-1	once	TRBD2	TGCGCCAGCAGCGGAGGTATGGGCGGGAGGGCCTGGGAGCAGTTCTTC	CASSGGMGGRAWEQFF
TRBV9	TRBJ1-5	.	.	TGTGCCAGCAGTCGGGACACAAATCAGCCCCAGCATTTT	CASSRDTNQPQHF
TRBV18	TRBJ2-7	.	.	TGTGCCAGCTCACCACTTAGGGAGTCCCGCGAGCAGTACTTC	CASSPLRESREQYF
TRBV5-1	TRBJ1-2	few	.	TGCGCCAGCAGCTTCCGGACAGCTAACTATGGCTACACCTTC	CASSFRTANYGYTF
TRBV15	TRBJ2-7	.	.	TGTGCCACCAGCAGACAGGGTTGGTACGAGCAGTACTTC	CATSRQGWYEQYF
TRBV18	TRBJ2-5	.	.	TGTGCCAGCTCCCCGGGAATTCAAGAGACCCAGTACTTC	CASSPGIQETQYF
TRBV9	TRBJ1-1	.	.	TGTGCCAGCAGCGTAGGTGACAGAAATGAAGCTTTCTTT	CASSVGDRNEAFF
TRBV6-1	TRBJ1-6	.	.	TGTGCCAGCAGTGAATTCAGGGTTTCACCCCTCCACTTT	CASSEFRVSPLHF